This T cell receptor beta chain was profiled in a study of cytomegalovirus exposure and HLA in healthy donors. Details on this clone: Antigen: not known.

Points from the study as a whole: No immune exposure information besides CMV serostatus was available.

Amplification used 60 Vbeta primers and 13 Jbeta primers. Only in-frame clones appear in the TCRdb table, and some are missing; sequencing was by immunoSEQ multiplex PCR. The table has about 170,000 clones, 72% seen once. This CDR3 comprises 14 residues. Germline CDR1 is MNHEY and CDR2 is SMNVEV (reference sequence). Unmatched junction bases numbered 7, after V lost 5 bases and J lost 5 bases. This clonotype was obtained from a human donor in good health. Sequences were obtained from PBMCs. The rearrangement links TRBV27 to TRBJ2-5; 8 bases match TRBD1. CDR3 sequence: CASSRTGPPETQYF. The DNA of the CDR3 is TGTGCCAGCAGTCGGACAGGGCCTCCGGAGACCCAGTACTTC.